This T cell receptor (beta chain) was identified during a study of blood T cell repertoires in COVID-19. Whole-study context: Collection of acute and convalescent COVID-19 samples took place in the United States, Italy and Spain. T cells, B-cell-depleted T cells, or PBMCs provided the cDNA or gDNA that served as material.

Per germline, CDR1 MRHNA and CDR2 SNTAGT. J lost 3 bases, V lost 4 bases, and 4 bases had no gene match. The CDR3 is 16 residues long. Seattle patients were enrolled during active infection and followed longitudinally. Original methodology: Amplification with reference gene primers provided the estimates of nucleated cell counts. Repertoires were generated with immunoSEQ multiplex PCR, while TCRdb's copy carries only in-frame clones and drops some. The D gene and trimming were derived from the DNA, and the V and J assignments and clone size from that table. The repertoire holds about 180,000 clones, with 70% to 90% as singletons.

The specimen was peripheral blood. This TCR was sampled from a person aged 70 to 80 with COVID-19, enrolled during active disease. The J gene is TRBJ2-1, the V gene TRBV6-4; 12 nucleotides agree with TRBD2. The CDR3 region is CASSVTSGGFYNEQFF. CDR3 bases: TGTGCCAGCAGTGTTACTAGCGGGGGGTTCTACAATGAGCAGTTCTTC.